The subject of this entry is one T cell receptor beta chain. These data belong to a study of blood T cell repertoires in COVID-19. Study summary: PBMCs, B-cell-depleted T cells, or T cells provided the cDNA or gDNA that made up the material.

The V end lost 5 bases, the J end lost 0 bases, and 14 bases lay between the germline ends. The CDR3 runs 16 residues. Germline V lookup: CDR1 SNHLY, CDR2 FYNNEI. Here immunoSEQ multiplex PCR was the method, and the copy in TCRdb shows in-frame clones only, minus some. The sample lists approximately 300,000 clones; over 85% were seen once. This TCR derives from a man between 60 and 70 years old who had recovered from COVID-19. This rearrangement joins TRBV2 to TRBJ1-5; D remains ambiguous. Sequencing was done on a sample of PBMCs or T cells enriched from blood (not recorded which). CDR3 in amino acids: CASSRSPTYSNQPQHF. The CDR3 nucleotides are TGTGCCAGCAGTCGGAGCCCCACCTATAGCAATCAGCCCCAGCATTTT.